The clone carrying this TCR beta chain was seen only once. Its specificity is not known. Profiling relied on immunoSEQ multiplex PCR, and the TCRdb table lists in-frame clones only, not all of them. The sample holds some 200,000 clones, more than 65% seen once. About 2 micrograms of genomic DNA came from cryopreserved PBMCs for TCR beta libraries. Deletions cut 4 bases from V and 12 bases from J, with 19 bases between. The CDR3 loop spans 14 amino acids. From germline, CDR1 is SGHAT and CDR2 FQNNGV. This sample is part of a study of cytotoxic CD8 clonotypes in ibrutinib-treated CLL. General study results and limits: Having risen at ibrutinib response, clonality had fallen back toward baseline by progression.

The rearrangement links TRBV11-2 to TRBJ2-1, with D possibly matching TRBD1 (5 bases). The source material was PBMCs, sampled after 12 months of ibrutinib treatment. This TCR derives from a human donor with chronic lymphocytic leukemia. Here the CDR3 DNA reads TGTGCCAGCAGCTCCGCGGCATCTGGGGCCATGCAGTTCTTC. The encoded protein is CASSSAASGAMQFF.